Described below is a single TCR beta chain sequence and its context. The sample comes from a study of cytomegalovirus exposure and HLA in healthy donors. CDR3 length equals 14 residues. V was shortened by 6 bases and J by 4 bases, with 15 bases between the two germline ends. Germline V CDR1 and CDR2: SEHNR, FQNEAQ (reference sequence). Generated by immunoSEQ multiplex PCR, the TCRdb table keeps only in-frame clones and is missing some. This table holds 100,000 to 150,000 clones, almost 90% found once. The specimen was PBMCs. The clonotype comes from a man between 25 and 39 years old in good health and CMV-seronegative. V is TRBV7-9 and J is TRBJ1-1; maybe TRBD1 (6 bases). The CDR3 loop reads CASREQGESTEAFF. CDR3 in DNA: TGTGCCAGCAGGGAACAGGGCGAGAGCACTGAAGCTTTCTTT.